One and the same sample provided the 26 T cell receptor beta chains below, sequenced in a study of cytomegalovirus exposure and HLA in healthy donors. Use of 60 Vbeta and 13 Jbeta primers characterized the PCR. TCRdb keeps only in-frame clones here, not all; method: immunoSEQ multiplex PCR. The data contain roughly 100,000 clones, 75% to 85% of them singletons. Sequencing was performed on PBMCs. The receptor source for this set is a man between 18 and 29 years old in good health and CMV-seronegative.

The chain recombines TRBV2 with TRBJ2-7; tentatively, D is TRBD2 (5 bases). Trimming removed 5 bases at V and 5 bases at J, with 16 bases between. Germline values: CDR1 SNHLY, CDR2 FYNNEI. CDR3 length: 14 amino acids. CDR3 loop: CASSSRPGLNEQYF. CDR3 coding DNA: TGTGCCAGCAGTTCACGTCCGGGATTGAACGAGCAGTACTTC.

This clone was detected only once. The chain has TRBV30 and TRBJ2-6; D may be TRBD2 (5 bases). Trimming removed 2 bases from V and 0 bases from J, with 8 bases in between. From germline, CDR1 is GTSNPN and CDR2 SVGIG (reference sequence). This CDR3 contains 15 residues. CDR3 sequence reads: CAWSRGSSGANVLTF. CDR3 coding DNA: TGTGCCTGGAGTCGGGGTTCCTCTGGGGCCAACGTCCTGACTTTC.

The rearrangement joins TRBV7-9 to TRBJ2-7; 7 bases line up with TRBD1. After removal of 5 bases from V and 6 bases from J, the junction contained 16 bases not matched to a gene. CDR1 SEHNR and CDR2 FQNEAQ come from the germline V gene (reference sequence). The CDR3 is made up of 16 amino acids. In DNA form, the CDR3 reads TGTGCCAGCAGCCCGAGGACAGGTTCTGCCTCTCTCGAGCAGTACTTC. Protein product: CASSPRTGSASLEQYF.

This chain joins TRBV7-9 and TRBJ2-5; 7 nucleotides match TRBD1. The DNA end lines up better with TRBJ2-7; the J call may be wrong. Germline CDR1 SEHNR, CDR2 FQNEAQ (reference sequence). The CDR3 length is 15 residues. CDR3 coding DNA: TGTGCCAGCAGCTCCCGACAGGGATACGCCTACGAGCAGTACTTC. This sequence encodes CASSSRQGYAYEQYF.

This chain connects TRBV4-1 to TRBJ1-4; maybe TRBD1 (6 bases). Trimming cost V 0 bases and J 0 bases, with 11 bases left between them. This CDR3 has 17 residues. CDR1 and CDR2 (germline): MGHRA, YSYEKL. CDR3: CASSQDWGLATNEKLFF. The DNA for the CDR3 is TGCGCCAGCAGCCAAGATTGGGGGCTCGCAACTAATGAAAAACTGTTTTTT.

This rearrangement joins TRBV9 to TRBJ1-1; D is unresolved. V was shortened by 0 bases and J by 4 bases, with 13 bases between the two germline ends. The germline CDR1 and CDR2 sequences are SGDLS and YYNGEE. The CDR3 is 15 amino acids. The CDR3 sequence: CASSVAPGGSTEAFF. CDR3 nucleotides: TGTGCCAGCAGCGTAGCGCCAGGAGGGTCCACTGAAGCTTTCTTT.

The chain employs TRBV27 and TRBJ2-7; tentatively, D is TRBD2 (6 bases). The germline gives CDR1 MNHEY, CDR2 SMNVEV (reference sequence). Trimming took 3 bases from V and 3 from J, leaving 9 bases between them. The CDR3 runs to 13 residues. This chain's CDR3 is CASSLGGIYEQYF. CDR3 bases: TGTGCCAGCAGTTTGGGCGGGATCTACGAGCAGTACTTC.

J is TRBJ2-4 and V is TRBV7-8, with D perhaps TRBD2 (5 bases). V lost 2 bases, J lost 5 bases, and 13 bases lay in between. The CDR3 has 15 amino acids. Germline CDR1 is SGHVS and CDR2 is FQNEAQ. CDR3 DNA: TGTGCCAGCAGCTTAATAGGAGGACGGGAAAACATTCAGTACTTC. It encodes CASSLIGGRENIQYF. Complete variable domain (other parts from reference TRBV7-8 and TRBJ2-4): GAGVSQSPRYKVAKRGQDVALRCDPISGHVSLFWYQQALGQGPEFLTYFQNEAQLDKSGLPSDRFFAERPEGSVSTLKIQRTQQEDSAVYLCASSLIGGRENIQYFGAGTRLSVL.

This clone was counted once. The chain links TRBV7-2 to TRBJ1-5, with 8 positions matching TRBD1. The ends lost 3 bases at V and 4 bases at J; junction bases unmatched: 2. The CDR3 sequence is 14 residues long. Germline assignment: CDR1 SGHTA and CDR2 FQGNSA. CDR3 region: CASSLGQVNQPQHF. Here the CDR3 DNA reads TGTGCCAGCAGCTTGGGACAGGTGAATCAGCCCCAGCATTTT. The full variable domain, in which reference TRBV7-2 and TRBJ1-5 provide the parts outside the CDR3, is GAGVSQSPSNKVTEKGKDVELRCDPISGHTALYWYRQSLGQGLEFLIYFQGNSAPDKSGLPSDRFSAERTGGSVSTLTIQRTQQEDSAVYLCASSLGQVNQPQHFGDGTRLSIL.

Written as DNA, the CDR3 is TGTGCCAGCAGCCATGGGACTAGCAGATTCACAGATACGCAGTATTTT. It specifies CASSHGTSRFTDTQYF. V is TRBV7-3 and J is TRBJ2-3, with 9 bases matching TRBD2. The J segment lost 2 bases and the V segment lost 5 bases, leaving 8 bases of the junction unmatched. The CDR3 runs to 16 residues. Germline V gene sequence: CDR1 SGHTA, CDR2 FQGTGA.

This clone is labeled as medium-sized. The chain recombines TRBV6-4 with TRBJ2-6, with 8 bases fitting TRBD1. Germline values: CDR1 MRHNA, CDR2 SNTAGT. The J segment lost 4 bases and the V segment lost 6 bases, leaving 8 bases of the junction unmatched. The CDR3 sequence is 16 residues long. CDR3 residues: CASSATGVSGANVLTF. The CDR3 nucleotides are TGTGCCAGCAGCGCGACAGGGGTGTCCGGGGCCAACGTCCTGACTTTC.

J is TRBJ1-2 and V is TRBV6-4, with 9 bases aligning to TRBD1. The germline V gene has CDR1 MRHNA and CDR2 SNTAGT. Trimming removed 7 bases from V and 7 bases from J; junction bases left unmatched: 28. The length of the CDR3 is 20 residues. CDR3: CASTPHAHTGGPSAISGYTF. CDR3 sequence (DNA): TGTGCCAGCACCCCCCACGCCCATACAGGGGGCCCAAGTGCTATCTCTGGCTACACCTTC.

J is TRBJ2-7 and V is TRBV5-4, with a weak D call TRBD1 (6 bases). CDR1 and CDR2 from the germline V gene are SGHNT and YYREEE (reference sequence). The CDR3 sequence is 14 residues long. Trimming pared 3 bases from V and 4 bases from J, leaving 14 bases between. The CDR3 nucleotides are TGTGCCAGCAGCTATGGACAGCAGGGATACGAGCAGTACTTC. Its protein is CASSYGQQGYEQYF.

This chain uses TRBV2 with TRBJ2-1; possible D gene TRBD1, 6 bases. Per the germline V gene, CDR1 is SNHLY and CDR2 is FYNNEI. The CDR3 covers 14 residues. The V and J ends lost 5 bases and 8 bases respectively, with 16 bases between them. CDR3 in DNA: TGTGCCAGCAGTAAGAAAACAGGGACCGATGAGCAGTTCTTC. Encoded protein: CASSKKTGTDEQFF.

The chain combines TRBV6-5 with TRBJ2-7; maybe TRBD2 (5 bases). Germline V lookup: CDR1 MNHEY, CDR2 SVGAGI. The length of the CDR3 is 15 residues. V lost 2 bases and J 0 bases, leaving 11 bases between the germline ends. CDR3 nucleotides: TGTGCCAGCAGTTACGCAGCGGCTAGCTCCTACGAGCAGTACTTC. This encodes CASSYAAASSYEQYF.

This sequence joins TRBV27 and TRBJ1-1, with D possibly matching TRBD1 (6 bases). The CDR3 consists of 14 residues. The V end lost 3 bases, the J end lost 1 base, and 9 bases lay between the germline ends. CDR1 and CDR2 (germline): MNHEY, SMNVEV (reference sequence). The CDR3 region is CASSLMGANTEAFF. The DNA for the CDR3 is TGTGCCAGCAGTTTGATGGGGGCGAACACTGAAGCTTTCTTT.

The chain employs TRBV5-1 and TRBJ1-2, with a possible D match to TRBD1 (5 bases). This CDR3 is 13 amino acids long. The V gene's germline CDR1 is SGHRS and CDR2 YFSETQ. The V and J ends lost 4 bases and 6 bases respectively, with 13 bases between them. The CDR3 here is CASSPGGGDGYTF. The CDR3 DNA reads TGCGCCAGCAGCCCGGGCGGAGGGGATGGCTACACCTTC.

The rearrangement uses TRBV5-1 and TRBJ2-5; tentatively, D is TRBD1 (6 bases). Near its end, the DNA agrees better with TRBJ2-7, so the J call may be wrong. This CDR3 has 13 residues. From germline, CDR1 is SGHRS and CDR2 YFSETQ. In nucleotides, the CDR3 is TGCGCCAGCAGCCTCTGGGACATCTACGAGCAGTACTTC. Translating gives CASSLWDIYEQYF.

The V call is TRBV27, the J call TRBJ1-1, with 9 bases identical to TRBD1. Looked up from germline, CDR1 is MNHEY and CDR2 is SMNVEV (reference sequence). V trimming: 8 bases; J trimming: 4 bases; junction bases outside the gene matches: 5. The CDR3 loop spans 13 amino acids. The CDR3 region has the DNA TGTGCCAGCTTGGGGGACAGGGCCACTGAAGCTTTCTTT. Its translation: CASLGDRATEAFF.

The chain links TRBV7-9 to TRBJ2-7; 11 nucleotides match TRBD1. The trim removed 4 bases at V and 2 bases at J, leaving 7 bases unmatched. This CDR3 has 16 amino acids. Looked up from germline, CDR1 is SEHNR and CDR2 is FQNEAQ (reference sequence). The CDR3 reads CASSSVPGQGAYEQYF. CDR3 in DNA: TGTGCCAGCAGCTCCGTCCCGGGACAGGGGGCCTACGAGCAGTACTTC.

This rearrangement joins TRBV5-8 to TRBJ2-7, with 9 positions matching TRBD1. The V and J ends lost 3 bases and 2 bases, in that order; junction bases with no gene match: 9. CDR1 is SGHTS, CDR2 YDEGEE, per germline. The length of the CDR3 is 16 residues. The CDR3 region is CASSSIHRGLTYEQYF. In nucleotides, the CDR3 is TGTGCCAGCAGCTCCATTCACAGGGGGCTTACCTACGAGCAGTACTTC.

The V call is TRBV10-3, the J call TRBJ2-6; D is undetermined. The CDR3 has 13 residues. The V end was cut by 9 bases, the J end by 0 bases, with 6 bases between. CDR1 and CDR2 from the germline V gene are ENHRY and SYGVKD. The CDR3 reads CAIESSGANVLTF. The CDR3, as DNA: TGTGCCATTGAGTCCTCTGGGGCCAACGTCCTGACTTTC.

This clone showed up just once. The V call is TRBV11-2, the J call TRBJ2-1; 12 bases are shared with TRBD2. The germline CDR1 and CDR2 sequences are SGHAT and FQNNGV. CDR3 length: 17 amino acids. Trimming cost V 0 bases and J 9 bases; bases outside gene matches: 9. The CDR3 reads CASSLDFASGRVGEQFF. The CDR3, as DNA: TGTGCCAGCAGCTTAGATTTCGCTAGCGGGAGGGTGGGTGAGCAGTTCTTC.

The CDR3 sequence is CASSLDGTGAGNTIYF. In DNA, the CDR3 is TGTGCCAGCAGCTTAGACGGGACAGGGGCTGGAAACACCATATATTTT. The chain carries TRBV13 and TRBJ1-3, with 10 bases lining up with TRBD1. V was pared by 1 base and J by 2 bases, with 2 bases of the junction left unmatched. Per the germline V gene, CDR1 is PRHDT and CDR2 is FYEKMQ (reference sequence). The CDR3 contains 16 residues.

This rearrangement joins TRBV5-1 to TRBJ1-2; maybe TRBD1 (5 bases). The CDR3 extends over 13 amino acids. V lost 2 bases, J lost 7 bases, and 12 bases lay in between. Germline CDR1 and CDR2: SGHRS and YFSETQ. Written as DNA, the CDR3 is TGCGCCAGCAGCTTAGGTCAAGGGGTTGGCTACACCTTC. It codes for CASSLGQGVGYTF.

This clone was picked up a small number of times. The chain employs TRBV15 and TRBJ2-5, with 13 bases lining up with TRBD2. Trimming removed 3 bases from V and 2 bases from J; junction bases left unmatched: 15. The CDR3 runs 20 residues. Germline values: CDR1 LNHNV, CDR2 YYDKDF (reference sequence). CDR3 in DNA: TGTGCCACCAGCAGTGCGAAACCGGGACTAGCGGGAATTAGTCAAGAGACCCAGTACTTC. Its translation is CATSSAKPGLAGISQETQYF.